The rows below give T cell receptor beta chains drawn from one sample of a study of shared clonotypes between healthy human individuals. TCRdb's copy holds only in-frame clones and misses some; the assay was immunoSEQ multiplex PCR. The table has some 2,000,000 clones, 90% to 96% seen once; the top ten hold roughly 0.13%. The sample taken for sequencing was naive CD4+ T cells sorted from blood. These receptors came from a man younger than 35 in good health. Both conserved end residues are part of each CDR3. The order of the fields is D gene, J gene, clone size, V gene, CDR3 length, CDR3 DNA, CDR3 protein. D genes are given only for firm matches. Clone sizes are given selectively: once, few, many, or a class where the clone is expanded.

D: TRBD2; J: TRBJ2-7; size: once; V: TRBV28; length: 16; DNA: TGTGCCAGCAGTTTAAGTCTAGCGGGGCTCTCCTACGAGCAGTACTTC; CDR3: CASSLSLAGLSYEQYF
D: NA; J: TRBJ2-3; size: NA; V: TRBV7-2; length: 14; DNA: TGTGCCAGCAGCCCCCGGGCAAGCACAGATACGCAGTATTTT; CDR3: CASSPRASTDTQYF
D: NA; J: TRBJ1-4; size: NA; V: TRBV4-1; length: 15; DNA: TGCGCCAGCAGAACGGGTGCAGGGGCAGGAGAAAAACTGTTTTTT; CDR3: CASRTGAGAGEKLFF
D: NA; J: TRBJ1-6; size: NA; V: TRBV19; length: 16; DNA: TGTGCCAGTAGTATCTCCGCAGGGGCGGTGATTTCACCCCTCCACTTT; CDR3: CASSISAGAVISPLHF
D: TRBD1; J: TRBJ1-3; size: NA; V: TRBV27; length: 15; DNA: TGTGCCAGCAGTCATCAACAGGGGACTGGAAACACCATATATTTT; CDR3: CASSHQQGTGNTIYF
D: NA; J: TRBJ2-6; size: NA; V: TRBV30; length: 15; DNA: TGTGCCTGGAGTCCCGGGAACTCTGGGGCCAACGTCCTGACTTTC; CDR3: CAWSPGNSGANVLTF
D: NA; J: TRBJ2-5; size: NA; V: TRBV28; length: 17; DNA: TGTGCCAGCAGTTTAGGGGTAGGGGGGGACACCCAAGAGACCCAGTACTTC; CDR3: CASSLGVGGDTQETQYF
D: NA; J: TRBJ1-2; size: NA; V: TRBV7-2; length: 14; DNA: TGTGCCAGCAGCCGAGGGGCGGTGAACTATGGCTACACCTTC; CDR3: CASSRGAVNYGYTF
D: NA; J: TRBJ1-5; size: NA; V: TRBV6-5; length: 15; DNA: TGTGCCAGCAGTGGGAGGGGTGGGAGCAATCAGCCCCAGCATTTT; CDR3: CASSGRGGSNQPQHF
D: TRBD2; J: TRBJ2-5; size: NA; V: TRBV5-4; length: 16; DNA: TGTGCCAGCAGCGGAGCGGGGGGGCGGTTTCAAGAGACCCAGTACTTC; CDR3: CASSGAGGRFQETQYF
D: NA; J: TRBJ2-5; size: NA; V: TRBV6-1; length: 15; DNA: TGTGCCAGCAGTGAAAGGGGGGCCCTCTGGGAGACCCAGTACTTC; CDR3: CASSERGALWETQYF
D: TRBD2; J: TRBJ2-5; size: NA; V: TRBV5-1; length: 16; DNA: TGCGCCAGCAGCTTGGATAAGCGGGGGGGCCGGGAGACCCAGTACTTC; CDR3: CASSLDKRGGRETQYF
D: NA; J: TRBJ2-2; size: NA; V: TRBV11-3; length: 14; DNA: TGTGCCAGCACCCAGGGGGGGATCACCGGGGAGCTGTTTTTT; CDR3: CASTQGGITGELFF
D: NA; J: TRBJ2-3; size: NA; V: TRBV19; length: 14; DNA: TGTGCCAGTAGTATAGATCTGGTTACAGATACGCAGTATTTT; CDR3: CASSIDLVTDTQYF
D: NA; J: TRBJ1-2; size: NA; V: TRBV2; length: 11; DNA: TGTGCCAGCAGCGATCCCGGTGGCTACACCTTC; CDR3: CASSDPGGYTF
D: TRBD1; J: TRBJ2-1; size: NA; V: TRBV5-1; length: 13; DNA: TGCGCCAGCAGCTTGGCCGGGACAGGGCGACAGTTCTTC; CDR3: CASSLAGTGRQFF
D: NA; J: TRBJ2-3; size: NA; V: TRBV5-4; length: 16; DNA: TGTGCCAGCAGCCCCACCATACTACAGGGTCCAGATACGCAGTATTTT; CDR3: CASSPTILQGPDTQYF
D: NA; J: TRBJ2-6; size: NA; V: TRBV6-5; length: 14; DNA: TGTGCCAGCAGTTCAACGGGACCCTCGGCCGTCCTGACTTTC; CDR3: CASSSTGPSAVLTF
D: NA; J: TRBJ1-4; size: NA; V: TRBV27; length: 13; DNA: TGTGCCAGCAGTCCCTCCGAGAAGATCAAACTGTTTTTT; CDR3: CASSPSEKIKLFF
D: NA; J: TRBJ2-7; size: NA; V: TRBV13; length: 12; DNA: TGTGCCAGCAGTGAAGGAAGATACGAGCAGTACTTC; CDR3: CASSEGRYEQYF
D: TRBD1; J: TRBJ2-7; size: NA; V: TRBV11-2; length: 14; DNA: TGTGCCAGCAGCTTAAGGGACAGCTCCTACGAGCAGTACTTC; CDR3: CASSLRDSSYEQYF